The 13 T cell receptor beta chains presented below share a single source sample, sequenced in a study of shared clonotypes between healthy human individuals. The assay was immunoSEQ multiplex PCR, and TCRdb's table has in-frame clones only and misses some. Of approximately 1,000,000 clones detected, 70% to 80% appear once; the ten largest clones hold 0.5% to 0.6%. Sequenced sample: memory CD4+ T cells from PBMCs. Subset reported: CD45RA-negative fraction. Source of these receptors: a man younger than 35 in good health. Some clones in this sample may be carry-over from other donors' samples.

This chain joins TRBV7-6 and TRBJ2-2; 10 bases line up with TRBD1. Germline values: CDR1 SGHVS, CDR2 FNYEAQ. The CDR3 consists of 17 residues. Germline trimming cut 6 bases from V and 3 bases from J; bases unmatched to any gene: 10. The CDR3 DNA follows: TGTGCCAGCAGTTCACCCGGGACAGGGGTCGACACCGGGGAGCTGTTTTTT. As protein: CASSSPGTGVDTGELFF. Supplemented by reference TRBV7-6 and TRBJ2-2, the full variable domain reads GAGVSQSPRYKVTKRGQDVALRCDPISGHVSLYWYRQALGQGPEFLTYFNYEAQQDKSGLPNDRFSAERPEGSISTLTIQRTEQRDSAMYRCASSSPGTGVDTGELFFGEGSRLTVL.

The V gene is TRBV2, the J gene TRBJ2-7; 8 nucleotides line up with TRBD1. CDR3 length: 13 residues. Per the germline V gene, CDR1 is SNHLY and CDR2 is FYNNEI. Losses at the gene ends were 11 bases for V and 3 bases for J; bases not matched to a gene: 9. The CDR3 DNA sequence: TGTGCCGGACAGACAGGGGCCATCTACGAGCAGTACTTC. Protein product: CAGQTGAIYEQYF.

A word on this clone: The same CDR3 arises from other DNA sequences in this sample as well. The chain recombines TRBV4-2 with TRBJ1-4, with 9 positions matching TRBD1. The junction had 9 bases not matched to a gene; V was cut back by 5 bases and J by 11 bases. The CDR3 is 14 residues long. In germline, CDR1 is LGHNA, CDR2 YNFKEQ. The CDR3 DNA reads as TGTGCCAGCAGCTTGGGGGGACAGGGAGGGAAACTGTTTTTT. Its translation: CASSLGGQGGKLFF.

The V call is TRBV28, the J call TRBJ2-2; 12 positions match TRBD1. Germline lookup yields CDR1 MDHEN and CDR2 SYDVKM. V shed 6 bases and J 7 bases; nucleotides not matched to a gene: 3. The CDR3 consists of 14 residues. This CDR3 is CASRGQGAGGELFF. As DNA, the CDR3 is TGTGCCAGCAGGGGACAGGGGGCCGGCGGGGAGCTGTTTTTT. Looking up the rest from reference TRBV28 and TRBJ2-2 gives the full variable domain: DVKVTQSSRYLVKRTGEKVFLECVQDMDHENMFWYRQDPGLGLRLIYFSYDVKMKEKGDIPEGYSVSREKKERFSLILESASTNQTSMYLCASRGQGAGGELFFGEGSRLTVL.

Many counts were recorded for this clone. This same CDR3 is encoded by further DNA sequences in the sample. The J gene is TRBJ1-2, the V gene TRBV30, with 8 bases that match TRBD1. Per the germline V gene, CDR1 is GTSNPN and CDR2 is SVGIG (reference sequence). The CDR3 sequence is 13 residues long. Losses at the gene ends were 0 bases for V and 8 bases for J; bases not matched to a gene: 5. For the CDR3, the DNA is TGTGCCTGGAGTGTACCACAGGGGGGAGGCTACACCTTC. It specifies CAWSVPQGGGYTF.

The chain links TRBV7-2 to TRBJ2-1; 8 bases are shared with TRBD2. Per the germline V gene, CDR1 is SGHTA and CDR2 is FQGNSA. Trimming removed 3 bases from V and 9 bases from J; junction bases left unmatched: 7. The length of the CDR3 is 14 residues. CDR3 region: CASSFMTSAAEQFF. The CDR3 DNA follows: TGTGCCAGCAGCTTCATGACTAGCGCAGCTGAGCAGTTCTTC.

Here the CDR3 DNA reads TGTGCCAGCAGCCTTAGCGGGTATTCCGCCTACGAGCAGTACTTC. It codes for CASSLSGYSAYEQYF. V and J are TRBV7-8 and TRBJ2-7; 7 nucleotides line up with TRBD2. There are 15 residues in the CDR3. V gave up 5 bases and J gave up 2 bases; unmatched junction bases: 9. Germline loops: CDR1 SGHVS, CDR2 FQNEAQ.

As to this clone: This may be a read error, as it is one base from a much larger clone. The chain links TRBV6-5 to TRBJ1-5; D is ambiguous. The CDR3 totals 13 residues. CDR1 MNHEY and CDR2 SVGAGI come from the germline V gene. V lost 6 bases to trimming and J lost 3 bases, with 9 bases between them. CDR3 nucleotides: TGTGCCAGCAGCCCAAACAACAATCAGCCCCAGCATTTT. Amino acid sequence: CASSPNNNQPQHF.

The genes are TRBV18 and TRBJ2-2, with 9 bases matching TRBD2. V lost 0 bases and J lost 1; bases outside the gene matches: 6. The germline CDR1 and CDR2 sequences are KGHSH and LQKENI. This CDR3 has 18 residues. CDR3 sequence reads: CASSPPLALAGNTGELFF. The CDR3 DNA reads TGTGCCAGCTCACCACCCCTCGCACTAGCGGGGAACACCGGGGAGCTGTTTTTT.

A word on this clone: Other DNA sequences of this sample code for an identical CDR3. CDR3 sequence reads: CASSLRGTEAFF. In DNA, the CDR3 is TGTGCCAGCAGTTTAAGGGGCACTGAAGCTTTCTTT. This chain joins TRBV28 and TRBJ1-1; D possibly corresponds to TRBD1 (5 bases). Germline CDR1 and CDR2: MDHEN and SYDVKM. Trimming left V 2 bases short and J 4 bases short, with 5 bases between. CDR3 length: 12 residues.

The chain recombines TRBV4-3 with TRBJ2-5; 7 nucleotides align to TRBD2. V was pared by 1 base and J by 5 bases, with 7 bases of the junction left unmatched. There are 15 residues in the CDR3. The V gene's germline CDR1 is LGHNA and CDR2 YSLEER. The CDR3 region is CASSQAPWGGETQYF. The CDR3, as DNA: TGCGCCAGCAGCCAAGCACCTTGGGGGGGGGAGACCCAGTACTTC.

The chain uses TRBV5-1 and TRBJ2-5, with 8 bases fitting TRBD2. This CDR3 is built from 17 residues. Germline lookup yields CDR1 SGHRS and CDR2 YFSETQ. V lost 0 bases to trimming and J lost 4 bases; unmatched junction nucleotides: 11. The CDR3 loop reads CASSLGSTGGGTETQYF. Written as DNA, the CDR3 is TGCGCCAGCAGCTTGGGGTCCACCGGGGGGGGAACAGAGACCCAGTACTTC.

The rearrangement links TRBV7-9 to TRBJ2-3; weak D call: TRBD2 (6 bases). From germline, CDR1 is SEHNR and CDR2 FQNEAQ (reference sequence). The CDR3 is 16 residues long. Between the trimmed V and J ends, which lost 5 bases and 0 bases, there was a span of 15 bases. CDR3 amino acids: CASSPWGGTSTDTQYF. Here the CDR3 DNA reads TGTGCCAGCAGCCCATGGGGTGGGACTAGCACAGATACGCAGTATTTT.